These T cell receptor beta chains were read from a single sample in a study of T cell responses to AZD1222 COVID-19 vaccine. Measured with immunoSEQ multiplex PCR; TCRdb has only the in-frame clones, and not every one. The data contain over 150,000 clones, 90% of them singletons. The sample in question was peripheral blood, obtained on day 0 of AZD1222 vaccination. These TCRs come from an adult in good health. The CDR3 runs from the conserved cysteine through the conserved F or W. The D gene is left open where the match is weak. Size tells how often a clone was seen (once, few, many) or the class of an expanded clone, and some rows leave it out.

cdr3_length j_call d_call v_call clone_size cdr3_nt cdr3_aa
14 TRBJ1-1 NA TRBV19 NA TGTGCCAGTAGTATAGGGCGCAGCAACACTGAAGCTTTCTTT CASSIGRSNTEAFF
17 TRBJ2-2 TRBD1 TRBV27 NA TGTGCCAGCAGTTCCCAACAGGGGGCCGGATACACCGGGGAGCTGTTTTTT CASSSQQGAGYTGELFF
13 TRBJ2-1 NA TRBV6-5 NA TGTGCCAGCAGTCCGGACAAAAGCGATGAGCAGTTCTTC CASSPDKSDEQFF
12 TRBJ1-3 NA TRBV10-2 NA TGCGCCAGCAGGGACGCAGGAAACACCATATATTTT CASRDAGNTIYF
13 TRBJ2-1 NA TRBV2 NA TGTGCCAGCACGGCGGTCCGAAACAATGAGCAGTTCTTC CASTAVRNNEQFF
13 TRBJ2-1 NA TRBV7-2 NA TGTGCCAGCAGCCCCCTCAGTACCAATGAGCAGTTCTTC CASSPLSTNEQFF
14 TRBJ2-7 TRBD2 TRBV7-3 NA TGTGCCAGCAGCTTGGGGGGGACCCACTACGAGCAGTACTTC CASSLGGTHYEQYF
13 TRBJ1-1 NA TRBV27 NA TGTGCCAGCAGTTTACTTAGTGGCACTGAAGCTTTCTTT CASSLLSGTEAFF
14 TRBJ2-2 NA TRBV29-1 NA TGCAGCGTGACCGGGACATTGAACACCGGGGAGCTGTTTTTT CSVTGTLNTGELFF
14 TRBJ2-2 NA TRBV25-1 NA TGTGCCAGCAGTGCACCCGGGGTTTCAGGGGAGCTGTTTTTT CASSAPGVSGELFF
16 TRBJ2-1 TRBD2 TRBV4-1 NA TGCGCCAGCAGCCGCTCCCCCCTAGCGGGATACAATGAGCAGTTCTTC CASSRSPLAGYNEQFF
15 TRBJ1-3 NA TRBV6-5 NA TGTGCCAGCAGTTATTCTACGGGCTCTGGAAACACCATATATTTT CASSYSTGSGNTIYF
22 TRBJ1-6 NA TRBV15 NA TGTGCCACCAGCCGGTACGGACTTCCTACAATCCACACACAATATAATAATTCACCCCTCCACTTT CATSRYGLPTIHTQYNNSPLHF
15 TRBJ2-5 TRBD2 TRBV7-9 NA TGTGCCAGCAGCCGTAGCGGGAGCAACCAAGAGACCCAGTACTTC CASSRSGSNQETQYF
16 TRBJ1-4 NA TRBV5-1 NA TGCGCCAGCAGCTTGTCCAACCGCCGGTATAATGAAAAACTGTTTTTT CASSLSNRRYNEKLFF
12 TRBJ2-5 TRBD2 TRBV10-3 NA TGTGCCAGTAGCGGGAGGGCGGAGACCCAGTACTTC CASSGRAETQYF
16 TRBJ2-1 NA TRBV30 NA TGTGCCTGGAGTGTAAGTCGAGCTGGTACGTCTAGGGAGCAGTTCTTC CAWSVSRAGTSREQFF
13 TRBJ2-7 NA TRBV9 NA TGTGCCAGCAGCGCCCCCCCTAGCTACGAGCAGTACTTC CASSAPPSYEQYF
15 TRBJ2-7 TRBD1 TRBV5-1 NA TGCGCCAGCAGCGTGGGACAGGGGGCCGTCTACGAGCAGTACTTC CASSVGQGAVYEQYF
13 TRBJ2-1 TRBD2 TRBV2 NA TGTGCCAGCTTTGAGCGGGGAGTTGGTGAGCAGTTCTTC CASFERGVGEQFF
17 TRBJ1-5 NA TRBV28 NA TGTGCCAGCATTCCCCTCGGAGGACACCGGGGATGGCAGCCCCAGCATTTT CASIPLGGHRGWQPQHF
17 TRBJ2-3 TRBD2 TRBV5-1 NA TGCGCCAGCAGCTTGGCCGCTAGCGGGGGGGCCGCAGATACGCAGTATTTT CASSLAASGGAADTQYF
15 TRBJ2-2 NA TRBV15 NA TGTGCCACCAGCATCCTTAGGGACGCCACCGGGGAGCTGTTTTTT CATSILRDATGELFF
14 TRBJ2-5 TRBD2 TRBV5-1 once TGCGCCAGTCGGGGAGGGGCCTACCGAGAGACCCAGTACTTC CASRGGAYRETQYF
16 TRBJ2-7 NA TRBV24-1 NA TGTGCCACCAGTGATTCGGGCAGGGACGACTCCTACGAGCAGTACTTC CATSDSGRDDSYEQYF
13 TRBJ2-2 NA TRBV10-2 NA TGCGCCAGCAGCGAATTGTTAAACGGGGAGCTGTTTTTT CASSELLNGELFF
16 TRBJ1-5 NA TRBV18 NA TGTGCCAGCTCACCCAGCACAATCTATAGCAATCAGCCCCAGCATTTT CASSPSTIYSNQPQHF
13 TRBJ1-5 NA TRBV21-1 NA TGTGCCACTCACAGTGCAAGGGCCCAGCCCCAGCATTTT CATHSARAQPQHF
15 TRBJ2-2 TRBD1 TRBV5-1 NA TGCGCCAGCGAAAAGGACAGGGTTCGCACCGGGGAGCTGTTTTTT CASEKDRVRTGELFF
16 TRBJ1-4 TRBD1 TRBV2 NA TGTGCCAGCAGAGACCGGACAGGGACGACTAAAGAAAAACTGTTTTTT CASRDRTGTTKEKLFF
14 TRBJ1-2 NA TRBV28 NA TGTGCCAGCAGTTTTCCAGGAGGGAACTATGGCTACACCTTC CASSFPGGNYGYTF
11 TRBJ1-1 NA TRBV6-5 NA TGTGCCAGCAGGGGGGGAACTGAAGCTTTCTTT CASRGGTEAFF
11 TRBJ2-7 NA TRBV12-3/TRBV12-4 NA TGTGCCAGCAGCCCCGGCTACGAGCAGTACTTC CASSPGYEQYF
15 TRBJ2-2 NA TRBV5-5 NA TGTGCCAGCAGCTTGCGGGCAGGGGATATCGGGGAGCTGTTTTTT CASSLRAGDIGELFF
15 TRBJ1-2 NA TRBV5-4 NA TGTGCCAGCAGCCAGCCAGGGTTCTTCAACTATGGCTACACCTTC CASSQPGFFNYGYTF
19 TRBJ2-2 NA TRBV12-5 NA TGTGCTAGTGGTTCCCGAAGGGGCCGGCCCTCCCGTCCGGGCGGGGAGCTGTTTTTT CASGSRRGRPSRPGGELFF
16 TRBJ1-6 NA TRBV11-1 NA TGTGCCAGCAGCCCTGACAGCAGCTCCTATAATTCACCCCTCCACTTT CASSPDSSSYNSPLHF
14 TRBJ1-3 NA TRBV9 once TGTGCCAGCACTGAAGGGTCGAGCGGAAACACCATATATTTT CASTEGSSGNTIYF
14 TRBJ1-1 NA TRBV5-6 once TGTGCCAGCAGCACTCTAGACAGAGACACTGAAGCTTTCTTT CASSTLDRDTEAFF
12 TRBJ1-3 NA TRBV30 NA TGTGCCTGCAGGGCGTCTGGAAACACCATATATTTT CACRASGNTIYF
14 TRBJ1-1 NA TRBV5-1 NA TGCGCCAGCAGCTCCGGACAGACCAACACTGAAGCTTTCTTT CASSSGQTNTEAFF
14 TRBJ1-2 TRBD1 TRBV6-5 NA TGTGCCAGCAGCACCGGACAGGGCCCCTATGGCTACACCTTC CASSTGQGPYGYTF
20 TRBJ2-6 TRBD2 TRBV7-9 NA TGTGCCAGCGGCCGGGGGGGACTGTTAGACCCCTCCTCTGGGGCCAACGTCCCGACTTTC CASGRGGLLDPSSGANVPTF
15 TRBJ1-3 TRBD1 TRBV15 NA TGTGCCACCAGCAGAGCGGGACAGCCCGGAAACACCATATATTTT CATSRAGQPGNTIYF
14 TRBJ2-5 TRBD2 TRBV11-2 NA TGTGCCAGCAGCCCAAGAAGCGGGAGCCAGACCCAGTACTTC CASSPRSGSQTQYF
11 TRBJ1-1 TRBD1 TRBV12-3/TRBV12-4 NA TGTGCCAGTCGGAGGGGGCCCGAAGCTTTCTTT CASRRGPEAFF
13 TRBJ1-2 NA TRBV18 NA TGTGCCAGCTCACCCCGCGGCCGCTATGGCTACACCTTC CASSPRGRYGYTF
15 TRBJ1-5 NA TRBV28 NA TGTGCCAGCAGTTCCGTTGACGGGGACAATCAGCCCCAGCATTTT CASSSVDGDNQPQHF
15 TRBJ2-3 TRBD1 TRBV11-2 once TGTGCCAGCAGCTTGACAGGGGATGGCACAGATACGCAGTATTTT CASSLTGDGTDTQYF